One sample yielded the 13 T cell receptor beta chains listed below, sequenced in a study of shared clonotypes between healthy human individuals. Assay used: immunoSEQ multiplex PCR; TCRdb lists only in-frame clones, some missing. Of more than 500,000 clones in the sample, around 96% were seen once. The sequenced sample was naive CD4+ T cells sorted from blood. As to subset: CD45RA+ positively selected. The receptors were gathered from a woman aged 30 to 39 in good health.

The chain links TRBV9 to TRBJ2-1; 12 bases line up with TRBD2. The V segment lost 0 bases and the J segment 5 bases; nucleotides outside the gene matches: 0. From germline, CDR1 is SGDLS and CDR2 YYNGEE. The CDR3 totals 15 residues. The CDR3 region has the DNA TGTGCCAGCAGCGTAGGACTAGCGGGAGACAATGAGCAGTTCTTC. This gives the protein CASSVGLAGDNEQFF.

This clone has just one count. DNA of the CDR3: TGCGCCAGCAGCTTGGCCGGGACAGGATCCTACAATGAGCAGTTCTTC. Translating gives CASSLAGTGSYNEQFF. This chain joins TRBV5-1 and TRBJ2-1; TRBD1 agrees at 8 bases. Germline CDR1 and CDR2: SGHRS and YFSETQ. This CDR3 has 16 residues. J was trimmed by 1 base and V by 0 bases; bases with no gene match: 3. Full variable domain (remainder filled in from reference TRBV5-1 and TRBJ2-1): KAGVTQTPRYLIKTRGQQVTLSCSPISGHRSVSWYQQTPGQGLQFLFEYFSETQRNKGNFPGRFSGRQFSNSRSEMNVSTLELGDSALYLCASSLAGTGSYNEQFFGPGTRLTVL.

V gene TRBV28 combines with J gene TRBJ1-4; no clear D gene. V was cut by 2 bases and J by 7 bases, with 14 bases left in between. CDR3 length: 15 amino acids. CDR1 MDHEN and CDR2 SYDVKM come from the germline V gene. Here the CDR3 DNA reads TGTGCCAGCAGTTTACCGGACGTGTGGATTGAAAAACTGTTTTTT. Encoded protein: CASSLPDVWIEKLFF.

The gene calls are TRBV10-1 and TRBJ1-1; D call uncertain. Trimming shortened V by 2 bases and J by 11 bases, and 12 bases separated the two germline ends. The germline gives CDR1 WNHNN, CDR2 SYGVQD (reference sequence). The CDR3 has 12 amino acids. CDR3 sequence: CASSEGKGRAFF. CDR3 nucleotide sequence: TGCGCCAGCAGTGAGGGAAAGGGTCGCGCTTTCTTT.

The V call is TRBV19, the J call TRBJ1-1, with 8 bases fitting TRBD1. Germline assignment: CDR1 LNHDA and CDR2 SQIVND (reference sequence). The CDR3 runs 17 residues. The junction had 13 bases not matched to a gene; V was cut back by 6 bases and J by 1 base. The CDR3 spells CASSRPAGGPQNTEAFF. The CDR3 nucleotides read TGTGCCAGTAGCAGACCAGCAGGGGGCCCTCAGAACACTGAAGCTTTCTTT.

This chain joins TRBV9 and TRBJ2-6; 8 bases map to TRBD1. Germline CDR1 is SGDLS and CDR2 is YYNGEE. CDR3 length: 18 amino acids. V shed 4 bases and J 3 bases; nucleotides not matched to a gene: 12. CDR3 loop: CASSTQGARSLGANVLTF. The CDR3 nucleotides read TGTGCCAGCAGCACCCAGGGGGCGCGGTCCCTTGGGGCCAACGTCCTGACTTTC. The complete variable domain, with remaining parts taken from reference TRBV9 and TRBJ2-6, reads DSGVTQTPKHLITATGQRVTLRCSPRSGDLSVYWYQQSLDQGLQFLIQYYNGEERAKGNILERFSAQQFPDLHSELNLSSLELGDSALYFCASSTQGARSLGANVLTFGAGSRLTVL.

The gene calls are TRBV5-1 and TRBJ2-6; D might be TRBD2 (5 bases). The CDR3 length is 14 residues. The germline V and J ends were trimmed by 5 bases and 0 bases, with 6 bases remaining between them. Per germline, CDR1 SGHRS and CDR2 YFSETQ. Here the CDR3 reads CASRRASGANVLTF. As DNA, the CDR3 is TGCGCCAGCAGGAGGGCCTCTGGGGCCAACGTCCTGACTTTC.

This chain links TRBV6-6 with TRBJ2-5; 8 bases agree with TRBD2. The germline V gene encodes CDR1 MNHNY and CDR2 SVGAGI (reference sequence). The trim removed 10 bases at V and 2 bases at J, leaving 12 bases unmatched. The length of the CDR3 is 15 residues. The CDR3 nucleotides read TGTGCCACATCTGTCCCCCTAGCGGGTCAAGAGACCCAGTACTTC. Its protein is CATSVPLAGQETQYF.

This chain connects TRBV7-9 to TRBJ2-7; no clear D gene. V dropped 1 base and J dropped 3 bases, with 7 bases sitting between them. Germline loops: CDR1 SEHNR, CDR2 FQNEAQ (reference sequence). This CDR3 has 13 residues. The CDR3 sequence: CASSLGAGYEQYF. CDR3 DNA sequence: TGTGCCAGCAGCTTAGGGGCAGGCTACGAGCAGTACTTC.

The chain joins TRBV18 to TRBJ2-2; the D gene is possibly TRBD1 (5 bases). Trimming stripped 3 bases from V and 1 base from J, with 9 bases between. The CDR3 contains 15 residues. The germline gives CDR1 KGHSH, CDR2 LQKENI. This chain's CDR3 is CASSPAGMNTGELFF. CDR3 coding DNA: TGTGCCAGCTCACCGGCAGGGATGAACACCGGGGAGCTGTTTTTT.

This rearrangement joins TRBV5-5 to TRBJ2-7; D is unclear. Trimming pared 0 bases from V and 0 bases from J, leaving 7 bases between. This CDR3 spans 14 amino acids. CDR1 is SGHKS and CDR2 is YYEKEE in the germline V gene (reference sequence). CDR3 sequence (DNA): TGTGCCAGCAGCTTGGGAGTAGACTCCTACGAGCAGTACTTC. Translated: CASSLGVDSYEQYF. The full variable domain, with the rest looked up from reference TRBV5-5 and TRBJ2-7, is DAGVTQSPTHLIKTRGQQVTLRCSPISGHKSVSWYQQVLGQGPQFIFQYYEKEERGRGNFPDRFSARQFPNYSSELNVNALLLGDSALYLCASSLGVDSYEQYFGPGTRLTVT.

The chain links TRBV6-6 to TRBJ2-7, with 8 bases matching TRBD1. Germline values: CDR1 MNHNY, CDR2 SVGAGI (reference sequence). The CDR3 contains 15 residues. V dropped 5 bases and J dropped 0; count of bases not matched to a gene: 6. CDR3 sequence reads: CASSPPGQASYEQYF. As DNA, the CDR3 is TGTGCCAGCAGTCCCCCGGGACAGGCCTCCTACGAGCAGTACTTC.

The chain joins TRBV16 to TRBJ1-5; TRBD1 aligns across 11 bases. The CDR3 is made up of 19 amino acids. The germline V gene has CDR1 KGHSY and CDR2 FQNENV. The ends lost 5 bases at V and 7 bases at J; junction bases unmatched: 19. The CDR3 reads CASSSGWDRGSGGRQPQHF. The DNA for the CDR3 is TGTGCCAGCAGCTCGGGATGGGACAGGGGGTCAGGTGGTCGCCAGCCCCAGCATTTT. Full variable domain (outside the CDR3, taken from reference TRBV16 and TRBJ1-5): GEEVAQTPKHLVRGEGQKAKLYCAPIKGHSYVFWYQQVLKNEFKFLISFQNENVFDETGMPKERFSAKCLPNSPCSLEIQATKLEDSAVYFCASSSGWDRGSGGRQPQHFGDGTRLSIL.